The source of this T cell receptor (beta chain) is a study of T cells in Graves' hyperthyroidism and ophthalmopathy. Amplified regions were TCR beta CDR3 sequences from RNA transcripts. The primer set for the first-round RT-PCR of the TCR CDR3 was HTBI. TCRdb reanalysed the multiplex PCR reads using MiXCR and keeps one entry per CDR3 protein. The data hold just under 750,000 distinct CDR3 sequences, with 35% observed a single time. Patients were aged 18 to 65, had disease duration under 2 months, and had newly diagnosed hyperthyroidism. Whole-study results and caveats: Also found in blood were most expanded thyroid clonotypes above 0.001. Ophthalmopathy was model-predicted a median roughly six months pre-onset. From stable hyperthyroidism, ophthalmopathy was separated by a 13 V-J model.

Germline V gene sequence: CDR1 SNHLY, CDR2 FYNNEI. V shed 5 bases and J 2 bases; nucleotides not matched to a gene: 15. The CDR3 is 18 residues long. A note on this clonotype: The antigen is not known.

The V and J genes are TRBV2 and TRBJ1-5, with 7 bases fitting TRBD1. The material sequenced was blood. The clonotype comes from a woman aged 40 to 55 with Graves' hyperthyroidism. CDR3 nucleotides: TGTGCCAGCAGTTCACGACAGGGAACCCCTTTGGGCAATCAGCCCCAGCATTTT. Amino acid sequence: CASSSRQGTPLGNQPQHF.